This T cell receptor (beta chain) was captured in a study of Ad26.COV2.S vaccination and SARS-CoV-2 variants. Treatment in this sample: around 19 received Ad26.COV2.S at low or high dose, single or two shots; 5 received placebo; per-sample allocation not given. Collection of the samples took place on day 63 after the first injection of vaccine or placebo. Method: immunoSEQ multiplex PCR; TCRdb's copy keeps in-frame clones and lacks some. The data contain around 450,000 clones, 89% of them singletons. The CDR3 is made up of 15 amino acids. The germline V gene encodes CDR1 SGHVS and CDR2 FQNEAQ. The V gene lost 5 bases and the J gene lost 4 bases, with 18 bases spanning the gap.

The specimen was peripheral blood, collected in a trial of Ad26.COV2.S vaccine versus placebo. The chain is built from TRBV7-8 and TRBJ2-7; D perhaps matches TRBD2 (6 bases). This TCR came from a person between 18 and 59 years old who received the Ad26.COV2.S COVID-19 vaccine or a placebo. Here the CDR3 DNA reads TGTGCCAGCAGCCTCGGGGACTGCCTTGTTTACGAGCAGTACGTC. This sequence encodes CASSLGDCLVYEQYV.